The 2 T cell receptor beta chains below were found in one sample sequenced in a study of post-analysis software for immune sequencing data. Unique molecular identifiers featured in each of the TCR beta cDNA libraries. TCRdb itself ran the PCR reads through MiXCR, one entry per CDR3 protein. Among approximately 770,000 distinct CDR3 sequences listed, roughly 46% were seen once. Findings and limits, study-wide: Several TRBV segments occurring more often in patients than controls included TRBV5-6, TRBV5-1 and TRBV20-1.

For these TCRs, the target antigens are not known. The sequenced sample consisted of blood. The receptors derive from a girl between 10 and 17 years old with multiple sclerosis.

This chain links TRBV6-1 with TRBJ2-7; 12 positions agree with TRBD1. This CDR3 has 15 amino acids. Germline V CDR1 and CDR2: MNHNS, SASEGT. V lost 5 bases and J lost 5; bases outside the gene matches: 7. CDR3 bases: TGTGCCAGCAGTTCCTGGGGGACAGGGGGCAACGAGCAGTACTTC. Its translation: CASSSWGTGGNEQYF.

The chain has TRBV12-3 or TRBV12-4 and TRBJ2-1, with D possibly TRBD2 on 5 matching bases. The CDR3 length is 14 residues. V was pared by 4 bases and J by 3 bases, with 10 bases between. The CDR3 loop is CASSYRGGYNEQFF. The CDR3 DNA sequence: TGTGCCAGCAGTTACCGCGGAGGCTACAATGAGCAGTTCTTC.